This record looks at one T cell receptor (beta chain) sequence and its context. This specimen comes from a study of cytotoxic CD8 clonotypes in ibrutinib-treated CLL. About the research overall: The patients comprised approximately ten relapsed/refractory and about 14 treatment-naive cases, 17 to 18 IGHV unmutated.

Generated by immunoSEQ multiplex PCR, the TCRdb table keeps only in-frame clones and is missing some. The repertoire holds about 270,000 clones, with roughly four fifths as singletons. Trimming removed 3 bases from V and 1 base from J, with 10 bases in between. Germline CDR1 is SQVTM and CDR2 is ANQGSEA. The CDR3 sequence is 14 residues long. The source was PBMCs, collected at disease progression, from a patient treated with ibrutinib. The chain combines TRBV29-1 with TRBJ2-1; no definite D call. The clonotype was recovered from a human donor with chronic lymphocytic leukemia. In DNA form, the CDR3 reads TGCAGCGTTGACACCCCAGATTCCTACAATGAGCAGTTCTTC. Its protein product is CSVDTPDSYNEQFF.